The 12 T cell receptor beta chains in this list originate from one sample, sequenced in a study of shared clonotypes between healthy human individuals. Clones were sequenced by immunoSEQ multiplex PCR, and TCRdb holds only the in-frame ones, with some missing. The sample has 150,000 to 200,000 clones, over 50% seen once. The material sequenced was memory CD4+ T cells sorted from blood. The subset is: CD45RA-negative fraction. Receptor source: a man aged 25-45 years in good health.

The chain recombines TRBV29-1 with TRBJ2-7, with a tentative D call TRBD1 (9 bases). From germline, CDR1 is SQVTM and CDR2 ANQGSEA. The length of the CDR3 is 19 residues. V was clipped by 6 bases and J by 5 bases, with 35 bases between them. CDR3 nucleotide sequence: TGCAGCGTGGGGGGTGGGACAGGGAAACGGGAGGGCTTCACTAACGAGCAGTACTTC. Amino acids: CSVGGGTGKREGFTNEQYF.

This sequence joins TRBV25-1 and TRBJ1-2; maybe TRBD1 (5 bases). Germline CDR1 MGHDK, CDR2 SYGVNS. This CDR3 spans 13 amino acids. Between the trimmed V and J ends, which lost 5 bases and 8 bases, there was a span of 15 bases. CDR3 loop: CASSSGLQGGYTF. The CDR3 DNA reads TGTGCCAGCAGTTCGGGACTACAAGGAGGCTACACCTTC.

CDR3 protein: CASSVAEGGSETQYF. DNA of the CDR3: TGTGCCAGCAGCGTAGCCGAGGGAGGTTCGGAGACCCAGTACTTC. V is TRBV9 and J is TRBJ2-5; possible D gene TRBD2, 6 bases. The CDR3 consists of 15 residues. CDR1 and CDR2 from the germline V gene are SGDLS and YYNGEE. Deletions cut 0 bases from V and 5 bases from J, with 14 bases between.

This clone was counted a single time. The chain employs TRBV25-1 and TRBJ1-2, with D perhaps TRBD1 (6 bases). V was trimmed by 5 bases and J by 4 bases, leaving 14 bases between them. The germline V gene has CDR1 MGHDK and CDR2 SYGVNS. The CDR3 is made up of 14 amino acids. CDR3 in amino acids: CASSMGAQGYGYTF. In DNA form, the CDR3 reads TGTGCCAGCAGTATGGGGGCGCAGGGCTATGGCTACACCTTC.

This chain connects TRBV5-6 to TRBJ1-2, with D possibly being TRBD1 (6 bases). Germline CDR1 and CDR2: SGHDT and YYEEEE. The CDR3 extends over 16 amino acids. With 1 base removed from V and 4 bases from J, the gap between germline ends came to 17 bases. The CDR3 is CASSLFRGTGGYGYTF. The CDR3 bases are TGTGCCAGCAGCTTGTTTAGGGGGACGGGCGGCTATGGCTACACCTTC.

This clone was found a few times. The chain has TRBV7-2 and TRBJ1-5, with TRBD1 matching over 7 bases. Trimming at V came to 3 bases and at J to 7 bases, leaving 6 bases not matched to a gene. This CDR3 is built from 14 residues. Germline V lookup: CDR1 SGHTA, CDR2 FQGNSA. The CDR3 is CASSFRQGVQPQHF. The CDR3 DNA reads as TGTGCCAGCAGCTTTAGACAGGGCGTCCAGCCCCAGCATTTT.

This clone has just a few counts. This sequence joins TRBV5-5 and TRBJ1-4, with 9 bases lining up with TRBD1. CDR1 is SGHKS and CDR2 is YYEKEE in the germline V gene (reference sequence). The CDR3 consists of 14 residues. J gave up 6 bases and V 2 bases, and 2 bases lay outside the gene matches. Written as DNA, the CDR3 is TGTGCCAGCAGCTTTTGGGACAGGGATGAAAAACTGTTTTTT. Protein product: CASSFWDRDEKLFF.

The chain has TRBV14 and TRBJ2-1, with 7 bases that match TRBD2. The CDR3 totals 18 residues. The V and J ends lost 4 bases and 4 bases, in that order; junction bases with no gene match: 16. Germline V lookup: CDR1 SGHDN, CDR2 FVKESK. The CDR3 loop reads CASSRPLGGRGLYNEQFF. The CDR3, as DNA: TGTGCCAGCAGCCGCCCTCTGGGCGGGAGAGGGTTATACAATGAGCAGTTCTTC.

The chain employs TRBV9 and TRBJ2-7, with D possibly being TRBD1 (6 bases). The length of the CDR3 is 14 residues. Trimming cost V 4 bases and J 5 bases, with 16 bases left between them. Germline CDR1 is SGDLS and CDR2 is YYNGEE. The CDR3 sequence is CASSSQGVLDEQYF. The DNA of the CDR3 is TGTGCCAGCAGCTCACAGGGCGTTCTGGACGAGCAGTACTTC.

This clone was seen more than once but under ten times. The rearrangement links TRBV27 to TRBJ1-4; D is uncertain. Trimming pared 3 bases from V and 6 bases from J, leaving 8 bases between. Germline CDR1 reads MNHEY; CDR2 reads SMNVEV (reference sequence). This CDR3 region has 13 residues. This CDR3 reads CASSFLWDEKLFF. The CDR3 bases are TGTGCCAGCAGTTTCCTCTGGGATGAAAAACTGTTTTTT.

This rearrangement joins TRBV10-3 to TRBJ1-1; a possible D gene is TRBD1 (6 bases). Germline CDR1 is ENHRY and CDR2 is SYGVKD. This CDR3 contains 14 residues. Trimming took 6 bases from V and 7 from J, leaving 18 bases between them. DNA of the CDR3: TGTGCCATCAGGACCACAGGGAATAAGGGTGAAGCTTTCTTT. Its translation is CAIRTTGNKGEAFF.

The chain uses TRBV11-2 and TRBJ2-7; D is perhaps TRBD2 (5 bases). Trimming shortened V by 1 base and J by 2 bases, and 15 bases separated the two germline ends. Germline V lookup: CDR1 SGHAT, CDR2 FQNNGV. CDR3 size: 16 residues. The CDR3 region has the DNA TGTGCCAGCAGCTTAGGCCCATCGACGAGGGCCTACGAGCAGTACTTC. Translated: CASSLGPSTRAYEQYF. Looking up the rest from reference TRBV11-2 and TRBJ2-7 gives the full variable domain: EAGVAQSPRYKIIEKRQSVAFWCNPISGHATLYWYQQILGQGPKLLIQFQNNGVVDDSQLPKDRFSAERLKGVDSTLKIQPAKLEDSAVYLCASSLGPSTRAYEQYFGPGTRLTVT.